Here is one T cell receptor (beta chain) with its context. Germline CDR1 reads SGDLS; CDR2 reads YYNGEE. This CDR3 comprises 14 residues. V lost 3 bases and J lost 6; bases outside the gene matches: 8. The data were produced by immunoSEQ multiplex PCR, yet TCRdb's version contains in-frame clones alone and is incomplete. The profile covers about 440,000 clones, with approximately 90% appearing a single time and roughly 4% taken by the ten largest. These data belong to a study of blood T cell repertoires in COVID-19. Overall study context: Acute-phase and convalescent COVID-19 samples originated in the United States, Italy and Spain.

Sequenced sample: peripheral blood. The sequence was collected from a woman in her thirties with acute or convalescent COVID-19. The chain is built from TRBV9 and TRBJ2-7; TRBD1 agrees at 8 bases. CDR3 coding DNA: TGTGCCAGCAGCGCCCGGGACAGGAGGAGCGAGCAGTACTTC. Amino acid sequence: CASSARDRRSEQYF.